One sample yielded the 5 T cell receptor beta chains listed below, sequenced in a study of T cell responses to AZD1222 COVID-19 vaccine. Assay used: immunoSEQ multiplex PCR; TCRdb lists only in-frame clones, some missing. This repertoire shows around 100,000 clones, roughly nine tenths found once; its top ten account for over 40%. The material was peripheral blood, obtained on day 0 of AZD1222 vaccination. These receptors originate from an adult in good health.

The chain employs TRBV7-9 and TRBJ2-1, with D hard to call. V lost 5 bases and J 0 bases, leaving 11 bases between the germline ends. The CDR3 covers 15 residues. In germline, CDR1 is SEHNR, CDR2 FQNEAQ (reference sequence). As DNA, the CDR3 is TGTGCCAGCAGCCCAACTGCCCCCTCCTACAATGAGCAGTTCTTC. Its translation is CASSPTAPSYNEQFF.

This clone was picked up a small number of times. The rearrangement joins TRBV10-3 to TRBJ1-3; 9 nucleotides line up with TRBD1. This CDR3 contains 16 residues. The V gene end was trimmed by 4 bases and the J gene end by 4 bases; junction bases not matched to a gene: 8. The germline CDR1 and CDR2 sequences are ENHRY and SYGVKD. DNA for the CDR3: TGTGCCATCAGTGGCCCCGGGACAGGGCGGGGAAACACCATATATTTT. Translation: CAISGPGTGRGNTIYF.

The chain combines TRBV5-8 with TRBJ2-7; TRBD1 is a possible D gene (5 bases). The CDR3 is made up of 14 amino acids. V lost 4 bases to trimming and J lost 3 bases, with 14 bases between them. Germline CDR1 and CDR2: SGHTS and YDEGEE. CDR3 sequence reads: CASSQGSPLYEQYF. The CDR3 bases are TGTGCCAGCAGCCAGGGCTCGCCTCTCTACGAGCAGTACTTC.

The rearrangement uses TRBV18 and TRBJ1-1, with 8 bases identical to TRBD1. CDR1 and CDR2 (germline): KGHSH, LQKENI. CDR3 length: 14 amino acids. The V and J ends lost 4 bases and 1 base, in that order; junction bases with no gene match: 2. This CDR3 reads CASSRDRRNTEAFF. DNA of the CDR3: TGTGCCAGCTCACGGGACAGGCGGAACACTGAAGCTTTCTTT.

This clone was observed once. This chain uses TRBV7-9 with TRBJ1-2; the D is unclear. V was shortened by 5 bases and J by 0 bases, with 10 bases between the two germline ends. From germline, CDR1 is SEHNR and CDR2 FQNEAQ (reference sequence). The length of the CDR3 is 14 residues. CDR3 nucleotides: TGTGCCAGCAGCGTCCGGGCCACTAACTATGGCTACACCTTC. Translated, it gives CASSVRATNYGYTF. Based on the CDR3 plus reference TRBV7-9 and TRBJ1-2, the full variable domain is DTGVSQNPRHKITKRGQNVTFRCDPISEHNRLYWYRQTLGQGPEFLTYFQNEAQLEKSRLLSDRFSAERPKGSFSTLEIQRTEQGDSAMYLCASSVRATNYGYTFGSGTRLTVV.